This is a list of T cell receptor beta chains from one sample in a study of cytomegalovirus exposure and HLA in healthy donors. Libraries were prepared by immunoSEQ multiplex PCR; TCRdb keeps only in-frame clonotypes and omits some of them. The data show 95,000 to 150,000 clones, 17% seen once. Sequencing was done on a sample of PBMCs. The receptor set was obtained from a female donor in good health and CMV-seropositive. CDR3s include the opening cysteine and the closing phenylalanine or tryptophan. D genes are given only for firm matches. Rows give clone size only sometimes, using once, few, many, or a class for an expanded clone.

CDR3: CASSLGVAGNEQFF; DNA: TGTGCCAGCAGCTTGGGGGTAGCGGGCAATGAGCAGTTCTTC; D: TRBD2; V: TRBV5-4; length: 14; size: once; J: TRBJ2-1
CDR3: CASSEGLAGVEEQFF; DNA: TGTGCCAGCAGCGAGGGACTAGCGGGAGTGGAGGAGCAGTTCTTC; D: TRBD2; V: TRBV7-9; length: 15; size: NA; J: TRBJ2-1
CDR3: CASSLYGQAQETQYF; DNA: TGTGCCAGCAGCCTATATGGACAGGCCCAAGAGACCCAGTACTTC; D: TRBD1; V: TRBV7-2; length: 15; size: NA; J: TRBJ2-5
CDR3: CASSRTNTEAFF; DNA: TGTGCCAGCAGTCGAACAAACACTGAAGCTTTCTTT; D: NA; V: TRBV6-5; length: 12; size: NA; J: TRBJ1-1
CDR3: CASSVVTVGGYEQYF; DNA: TGTGCCAGCAGCGTGGTAACGGTGGGGGGCTACGAGCAGTACTTC; D: NA; V: TRBV7-6; length: 15; size: few; J: TRBJ2-7
CDR3: CAWSLGLVADTQYF; DNA: TGTGCCTGGAGTTTGGGACTAGTAGCAGATACGCAGTATTTT; D: TRBD2; V: TRBV30; length: 14; size: few; J: TRBJ2-3
CDR3: CASSLALAGGTDTQYF; DNA: TGCGCCAGCAGCTTGGCCCTAGCGGGGGGCACAGATACGCAGTATTTT; D: TRBD2; V: TRBV5-1; length: 16; size: few; J: TRBJ2-3
CDR3: CASGRQDPNYGYTF; DNA: TGTGCCAGCGGCAGACAGGACCCTAACTATGGCTACACCTTC; D: NA; V: TRBV27; length: 14; size: NA; J: TRBJ1-2
CDR3: CASSQVGLAGGDEQFF; DNA: TGCGCCAGCAGCCAAGTAGGCCTAGCGGGGGGGGATGAGCAGTTCTTC; D: TRBD2; V: TRBV4-3; length: 16; size: NA; J: TRBJ2-1
CDR3: CASSIAPKLAVHNEQFF; DNA: TGTGCCAGTAGTATAGCCCCGAAATTGGCCGTACACAATGAGCAGTTCTTC; D: NA; V: TRBV19; length: 17; size: NA; J: TRBJ2-1
CDR3: CASSLEGSGDTEAFF; DNA: TGTGCCAGCAGCCTAGAGGGATCGGGAGACACTGAAGCTTTCTTT; D: NA; V: TRBV14; length: 15; size: NA; J: TRBJ1-1
CDR3: CASSFSGINYEQYF; DNA: TGTGCCAGCAGCTTCTCGGGGATAAACTACGAGCAGTACTTC; D: NA; V: TRBV7-9; length: 14; size: NA; J: TRBJ2-7
CDR3: CAWIHPGEQGETQYF; DNA: TGTGCCTGGATTCACCCGGGGGAACAAGGAGAGACCCAGTACTTC; D: NA; V: TRBV30; length: 15; size: NA; J: TRBJ2-5
CDR3: CASSLNSGQVYGYTF; DNA: TGTGCCAGCAGTCTCAACTCGGGACAGGTGTATGGCTACACCTTC; D: TRBD1; V: TRBV6-5; length: 15; size: few; J: TRBJ1-2
CDR3: CASRSSGTEEAQYF; DNA: TGCGCCAGCAGGTCGTCCGGGACAGAAGAGGCCCAGTACTTC; D: TRBD1; V: TRBV5-1; length: 14; size: few; J: TRBJ2-5
CDR3: CASSDSLSLVGGPQYF; DNA: TGTGCCAGCAGTGACTCGTTATCACTAGTTGGTGGTCCGCAGTATTTT; D: NA; V: TRBV6-4; length: 16; size: few; J: TRBJ2-3
CDR3: CASSPFWDSDEQYF; DNA: TGTGCCAGCTCACCTTTCTGGGACAGCGACGAGCAGTACTTC; D: TRBD1; V: TRBV18; length: 14; size: few; J: TRBJ2-7
CDR3: CAINRDSPYEQYF; DNA: TGTGCCATCAACCGGGACAGCCCCTACGAGCAGTACTTC; D: TRBD1; V: TRBV10-3; length: 13; size: few; J: TRBJ2-7
CDR3: CAWSPQPGYTEAFF; DNA: TGTGCCTGGAGTCCGCAACCGGGTTATACTGAAGCTTTCTTT; D: NA; V: TRBV30; length: 14; size: NA; J: TRBJ1-1
CDR3: CASIGPGSNTGELFF; DNA: TGTGCCAGCATAGGGCCAGGGTCTAACACCGGGGAGCTGTTTTTT; D: NA; V: TRBV28; length: 15; size: NA; J: TRBJ2-2
CDR3: CASGATFGSGKTYEQYF; DNA: NA; D: NA; V: TRBV12-5; length: 17; size: NA; J: TRBJ2-7
CDR3: CAWSAGGRVVETQYF; DNA: TGTGCCTGGAGCGCCGGGGGGCGCGTTGTAGAGACCCAGTACTTC; D: NA; V: TRBV30; length: 15; size: NA; J: TRBJ2-5
CDR3: CASSPGTGDGNTEAFF; DNA: TGTGCCAGCAGCCCAGGGACAGGAGATGGGAACACTGAAGCTTTCTTT; D: TRBD1; V: TRBV5-4; length: 16; size: few; J: TRBJ1-1
CDR3: CSVVSSQGSYNEQFF; DNA: TGCAGCGTTGTGAGTAGCCAGGGCTCCTACAATGAGCAGTTCTTC; D: NA; V: TRBV29-1; length: 15; size: NA; J: TRBJ2-1
CDR3: CASRLWGQVRSPYNSPLHF; DNA: TGTGCAAGTCGCTTATGGGGGCAAGTACGGTCTCCCTATAATTCACCCCTCCACTTT; D: NA; V: TRBV12-2; length: 19; size: few; J: TRBJ1-6
CDR3: CATRDGTVSTDTQYF; DNA: TGTGCCACCCGGGACGGGACAGTTAGCACAGATACGCAGTATTTT; D: TRBD1; V: TRBV6-5; length: 15; size: few; J: TRBJ2-3
CDR3: CSARGDPTNEKLFF; DNA: TGCAGCGCCCGGGGGGATCCAACTAATGAAAAACTGTTTTTT; D: NA; V: TRBV29-1; length: 14; size: NA; J: TRBJ1-4
CDR3: CASRDRPYYGYTF; DNA: TGTGCCAGCAGGGACAGGCCATACTATGGCTACACCTTC; D: TRBD1; V: TRBV2; length: 13; size: few; J: TRBJ1-2
CDR3: CASSFVTSGRPYEQYF; DNA: TGTGCCAGTAGCTTTGTTACTAGCGGGAGGCCCTACGAGCAGTACTTC; D: TRBD2; V: TRBV19; length: 16; size: few; J: TRBJ2-7
CDR3: CASSQEQGKGEKLFF; DNA: TGCGCCAGCAGCCAAGAACAGGGGAAGGGTGAAAAACTGTTTTTT; D: TRBD1; V: TRBV4-3; length: 15; size: few; J: TRBJ1-4
CDR3: CAWSLAGIDEQFF; DNA: TGTGCCTGGAGTCTAGCGGGAATCGATGAGCAGTTCTTC; D: TRBD2; V: TRBV30; length: 13; size: NA; J: TRBJ2-1
CDR3: CAWSVRRSNYEQYF; DNA: TGTGCCTGGAGTGTTAGGAGATCGAACTACGAGCAGTACTTC; D: NA; V: TRBV30; length: 14; size: few; J: TRBJ2-7
CDR3: CASSAGQNTEAFF; DNA: TGTGCCAGCAGCGCGGGACAGAACACTGAAGCTTTCTTT; D: NA; V: TRBV9; length: 13; size: NA; J: TRBJ1-1
CDR3: CASSLHSYSNQSQHF; DNA: TGTGCCAGCAGTTTACACTCTTATAGCAATCAGTCCCAGCATTTT; D: NA; V: TRBV27; length: 15; size: NA; J: TRBJ1-5
CDR3: CASSHHLDRGGEKLFF; DNA: TGCGCCAGCAGCCATCACCTGGACAGGGGGGGTGAAAAACTGTTTTTT; D: TRBD1; V: TRBV4-3; length: 16; size: NA; J: TRBJ1-4
CDR3: CATSGGSTGELFF; DNA: TGCGCCACCTCGGGCGGGAGCACCGGGGAGCTGTTTTTT; D: TRBD2; V: TRBV5-1; length: 13; size: few; J: TRBJ2-2
CDR3: CASSLPTGSGSSPLHF; DNA: TGTGCCAGCAGCCTACCGACAGGGAGCGGGAGTTCACCCCTCCACTTT; D: TRBD1; V: TRBV7-2; length: 16; size: few; J: TRBJ1-6
CDR3: CASSRGTSGFQETQYF; DNA: TGCGCCAGCAGCCGAGGGACTAGCGGGTTTCAAGAGACCCAGTACTTC; D: TRBD2; V: TRBV4-1; length: 16; size: few; J: TRBJ2-5
CDR3: CASSLFPRLREETQYF; DNA: TGTGCCAGCAGCTTATTCCCGCGCTTGCGGGAAGAGACCCAGTACTTC; D: NA; V: TRBV7-2; length: 16; size: many; J: TRBJ2-5
CDR3: CASSVGAGFSETQYF; DNA: TGTGCCAGCAGCGTAGGAGCGGGTTTTTCGGAGACCCAGTACTTC; D: NA; V: TRBV9; length: 15; size: NA; J: TRBJ2-5
CDR3: CASSLWSLATNEQYF; DNA: TGTGCCAGCAGCTTATGGTCGCTAGCTACCAACGAGCAGTACTTC; D: NA; V: TRBV11-2; length: 15; size: NA; J: TRBJ2-7
CDR3: CASSLGRPSADTQYF; DNA: TGTGCCAGCAGCTTGGGGCGACCGTCCGCAGATACGCAGTATTTT; D: NA; V: TRBV7-9; length: 15; size: few; J: TRBJ2-3
CDR3: CASSSPGQAYGYTF; DNA: TGTGCCAGCAGCTCCCCGGGACAGGCCTATGGCTACACCTTC; D: TRBD1; V: TRBV5-4; length: 14; size: few; J: TRBJ1-2
CDR3: CASSIGSYEQYF; DNA: TGTGCCAGCAGCATAGGCAGCTACGAGCAGTACTTC; D: NA; V: TRBV7-9; length: 12; size: NA; J: TRBJ2-7
CDR3: CATSRTGTGDYEQYF; DNA: TGTGCCACCAGCAGAACCGGGACAGGGGACTACGAGCAGTACTTC; D: TRBD1; V: TRBV15; length: 15; size: NA; J: TRBJ2-7
CDR3: CASSQTDRAKGYTF; DNA: TGTGCCAGCAGCCAAACGGACAGGGCGAAAGGCTACACCTTC; D: TRBD1; V: TRBV7-9; length: 14; size: NA; J: TRBJ1-2
CDR3: CASSYSGLAGVIEQFF; DNA: TGTGCCAGCAGTTACTCTGGACTAGCGGGAGTTATTGAGCAGTTCTTC; D: TRBD2; V: TRBV6-5; length: 16; size: few; J: TRBJ2-1
CDR3: CASSLGVGPQGPHHPEWYNEQFF; DNA: TGTGCCAGCAGTTTGGGGGTCGGCCCTCAGGGGCCCCACCACCCAGAGTGGTACAATGAGCAGTTCTTC; D: NA; V: TRBV28; length: 23; size: NA; J: TRBJ2-1